These 18 T cell receptor beta chains were sequenced from one sample in a study of blood T cell repertoires in COVID-19. Generated by immunoSEQ multiplex PCR, the TCRdb table keeps only in-frame clones and is missing some. In the table there are 200,000 to 250,000 clones, about 86% of which are singletons. Sequencing was done on a sample of peripheral blood. The receptors stem from a man aged 55 to 69 who had recovered from COVID-19.

The chain has TRBV9 and TRBJ2-3; 8 bases are shared with TRBD2. Germline V gives CDR1 SGDLS, CDR2 YYNGEE. The CDR3 length is 18 residues. After removal of 1 base from V and 1 base from J, the junction contained 11 bases not matched to a gene. CDR3 sequence: CASSVRWGSGTGTDTQYF. The CDR3 bases are TGTGCCAGCAGCGTAAGGTGGGGTAGCGGGACCGGCACAGATACGCAGTATTTT.

The V and J genes are TRBV2 and TRBJ2-3; D ambiguous. With 6 bases removed from V and 2 bases from J, the gap between germline ends came to 9 bases. The germline gives CDR1 SNHLY, CDR2 FYNNEI. The length of the CDR3 is 13 residues. The CDR3 region has the DNA TGTGCCAGCAGCCCAGACACCACAGATACGCAGTATTTT. It yields the protein CASSPDTTDTQYF. The full variable domain, rest sourced from reference TRBV2 and TRBJ2-3, is EPEVTQTPSHQVTQMGQEVILRCVPISNHLYFYWYRQILGQKVEFLVSFYNNEISEKSEIFDDQFSVERPDGSNFTLKIRSTKLEDSAMYFCASSPDTTDTQYFGPGTRLTVL.

V gene TRBV28 combines with J gene TRBJ1-1, with 7 bases identical to TRBD1. Unmatched junction bases numbered 10, after V lost 6 bases and J lost 0 bases. Germline V gene sequence: CDR1 MDHEN, CDR2 SYDVKM. CDR3 length equals 16 residues. CDR3 in DNA: TGTGCCAGCAGACTCAGGGACAGACTCATGAACACTGAAGCTTTCTTT. Its translation: CASRLRDRLMNTEAFF.

The chain joins TRBV5-1 to TRBJ2-7; 11 bases are a match to TRBD2. This CDR3 is 15 amino acids long. Germline assignment: CDR1 SGHRS and CDR2 YFSETQ. J lost 0 bases, V lost 4 bases, and 3 bases had no gene match. CDR3 in DNA: TGCGCCAGCAGCATAGCGGGAGGGAACTCCTACGAGCAGTACTTC. This codes for CASSIAGGNSYEQYF.

The chain links TRBV18 to TRBJ2-7; maybe TRBD2 (7 bases). Germline V gene sequence: CDR1 KGHSH, CDR2 LQKENI. Trimming removed 4 bases at V and 2 bases at J, with 12 bases between. This CDR3 comprises 14 residues. The CDR3 is CASSQGGGTYEQYF. In DNA, the CDR3 is TGTGCCAGCTCACAAGGGGGGGGTACCTACGAGCAGTACTTC.

This chain uses TRBV28 with TRBJ2-7; 9 bases match TRBD1. CDR1 MDHEN and CDR2 SYDVKM come from the germline V gene. V lost 4 bases and J lost 5; bases outside the gene matches: 12. The CDR3 length is 16 residues. The DNA for the CDR3 is TGTGCCAGCAGTTCTACCGGGACAGGGTATACCAACGAGCAGTACTTC. Its translation: CASSSTGTGYTNEQYF.

The sample holds one count of this clone. This chain connects TRBV29-1 to TRBJ2-7; unclear D gene. Per the germline V gene, CDR1 is SQVTM and CDR2 is ANQGSEA. The CDR3 runs to 11 residues. Trimming pared 4 bases from V and 4 bases from J, leaving 8 bases between. CDR3 amino acids: CSVAEAYEQYF. CDR3 bases: TGCAGCGTTGCTGAGGCATACGAGCAGTACTTC.

This clone was detected once. The chain links TRBV9 to TRBJ2-7; D uncertain. Trimming took 2 bases from V and 1 from J, leaving 10 bases between them. The CDR3 covers 14 residues. Germline-derived CDR1 and CDR2 are SGDLS and YYNGEE. CDR3 nucleotides: TGTGCCAGCAGCGTGGGCCAGAAATCCTACGAGCAGTACTTC. It encodes CASSVGQKSYEQYF. The variable domain in full, with the rest retrieved from reference TRBV9 and TRBJ2-7, is DSGVTQTPKHLITATGQRVTLRCSPRSGDLSVYWYQQSLDQGLQFLIQYYNGEERAKGNILERFSAQQFPDLHSELNLSSLELGDSALYFCASSVGQKSYEQYFGPGTRLTVT.

This clone was counted a few times. The CDR3 region has the DNA TGTGCCATCGCACAGGGGGCCCTCTATGGCTACACCTTC. It yields the protein CAIAQGALYGYTF. The rearrangement uses TRBV7-9 and TRBJ1-2; 9 bases are shared with TRBD1. This CDR3 spans 13 amino acids. Unmatched junction bases numbered 7, after V lost 10 bases and J lost 4 bases. Germline-derived CDR1 and CDR2 are SEHNR and FQNEAQ (reference sequence).

This clone was seen a single time. The V and J genes are TRBV7-9 and TRBJ1-2; TRBD1 is a possible D gene (5 bases). V was cut by 5 bases and J by 3 bases, with 16 bases left in between. The germline V gene has CDR1 SEHNR and CDR2 FQNEAQ (reference sequence). The CDR3 runs to 15 residues. The CDR3 here is CASSLREGADYGYTF. DNA for the CDR3: TGTGCCAGCAGCCTAAGGGAAGGGGCCGACTATGGCTACACCTTC. The variable domain in full, with the rest retrieved from reference TRBV7-9 and TRBJ1-2, is DTGVSQNPRHKITKRGQNVTFRCDPISEHNRLYWYRQTLGQGPEFLTYFQNEAQLEKSRLLSDRFSAERPKGSFSTLEIQRTEQGDSAMYLCASSLREGADYGYTFGSGTRLTVV.

The V gene is TRBV18, the J gene TRBJ2-7; 10 nucleotides agree with TRBD1. The J segment lost 3 bases and the V segment lost 0 bases, leaving 2 bases of the junction unmatched. The germline gives CDR1 KGHSH, CDR2 LQKENI. This CDR3 is 15 amino acids long. The CDR3 reads CASSPPGQGVYEQYF. The CDR3 nucleotides read TGTGCCAGCTCACCACCCGGACAGGGGGTCTACGAGCAGTACTTC.

As regards this clone: It is unclear where the CDR3 begins or ends on the DNA, so no DNA is shown, and the CDR3 is as TCRdb lists it. V is TRBV6-5 and J is TRBJ1-3; the DNA was not used to check the table's D call, TRBD1. The CDR3 length is 14 residues, termini included. CDR1 and CDR2 (germline): MNHEY, SVGAGI. The CDR3 reads CASSSSTGVNTIYF.

This CDR3 reads CASSQETGRAYNEQFF. Here the CDR3 DNA reads TGTGCCAGCAGCCAAGAGACCGGGAGGGCCTACAATGAGCAGTTCTTC. V and J are TRBV4-2 and TRBJ2-1; TRBD2 matches at 8 bases. The CDR3 contains 16 residues. CDR1 and CDR2 (germline): LGHNA, YNFKEQ. V shed 0 bases, J shed 2 bases, and the junction held 3 bases outside the gene matches.

V usage is TRBV23-1 and J usage is TRBJ1-1; 7 nucleotides line up with TRBD1. TRBV23-1 has ORF status, its function being uncertain. The CDR3 extends over 13 amino acids. The chain's CDR3 is CTTRGQLNTEAFF. Written as DNA, the CDR3 is TGCACCACAAGGGGGCAGTTGAACACTGAAGCTTTCTTT.

The V gene is TRBV6-4, the J gene TRBJ1-2, with TRBD1 as a possible D gene (5 bases). The germline CDR1 and CDR2 sequences are MRHNA and SNTAGT. The CDR3 covers 14 residues. The ends were cut back, 5 bases at V and 8 bases at J, with 18 bases in the middle. This chain's CDR3 is CASSQTRGSPGYTF. In DNA, the CDR3 is TGTGCCAGCAGTCAGACTAGGGGTTCCCCGGGCTACACCTTC.

The chain carries TRBV30 and TRBJ1-1; the D gene is possibly TRBD1 (6 bases). Trimming stripped 4 bases from V and 1 base from J, with 22 bases between. CDR1 and CDR2 from the germline V gene are GTSNPN and SVGIG (reference sequence). This CDR3 spans 17 amino acids. The CDR3 coding sequence is TGTGCCTGGACCCCCCCGGGGCGAGGGGGACAGAACACTGAAGCTTTCTTT. Protein sequence: CAWTPPGRGGQNTEAFF.

The chain joins TRBV5-1 to TRBJ2-1; TRBD2 agrees at 10 bases. The CDR3 totals 16 residues. Per germline, CDR1 SGHRS and CDR2 YFSETQ. V was pared by 4 bases and J by 7 bases, with 11 bases of the junction left unmatched. CDR3 amino acids: CASSGGGSGRINEQFF. The CDR3, as DNA: TGCGCCAGCAGCGGGGGAGGTAGCGGGAGGATAAATGAGCAGTTCTTC.

The gene calls are TRBV28 and TRBJ2-3; TRBD1 is a possible D gene (6 bases). This CDR3 has 16 residues. The germline V gene has CDR1 MDHEN and CDR2 SYDVKM. V lost 5 bases to trimming and J lost 5 bases, with 20 bases between them. The CDR3 sequence is CASSTHQGTLIDTQYF. CDR3 DNA: TGTGCCAGCAGTACACACCAGGGGACGCTTATAGATACGCAGTATTTT.